This is a list of T cell receptor beta chains from one sample in a study of identical twins. MiXCR, run by TCRdb on the 5' RACE reads, gives a single entry per CDR3 protein. The sample carries fewer than 800,000 distinct CDR3 sequences, around 7.4% recorded once. The same sample was also studied in work on yellow fever vaccine responses in identical twins.

The sequenced sample consisted of PBMCs. These TCRs come from a woman aged 18-35 years in good health. Both conserved end residues are part of each CDR3. Clone sizes are given selectively: once, few, many, or a class where the clone is expanded.

j_call,v_call,clone_size,cdr3_aa
TRBJ2-6,TRBV19,NA,CASNSYSGANVLTF
TRBJ2-3,TRBV19,NA,CATTLGNTQYF
TRBJ1-1,TRBV12-3/TRBV12-4,NA,CASSPKIMGQGGTEAFF
TRBJ2-7,TRBV2,few,CATGGRRYEQYF
TRBJ2-7,TRBV20-1,NA,CSARPLVPGNTEQYF
TRBJ2-1,TRBV6-2/TRBV6-3,NA,CASSYAGTGHNEQFF
TRBJ1-2,TRBV9,few,CASSVDGSGYTF
TRBJ1-5,TRBV9,few,CASSATGANQPQHF
TRBJ1-6,TRBV28,few,CASSQQGFNSPLHF
TRBJ1-2,TRBV10-3,many,CAISETENYGYTF
TRBJ2-7,TRBV10-3,NA,CAISESTGKASYEQYF
TRBJ2-3,TRBV5-1,NA,CASSPYSGRAVVDTQYF
TRBJ2-2,TRBV11-2,NA,CASSLEEGLAGAGLPNTGELFF
TRBJ2-5,TRBV4-1,NA,CASSQDLYYRGAQETQYF
TRBJ2-7,TRBV27,few,CASSLVPFGGRPGEQYF
TRBJ2-3,TRBV9,many,CASTRAGGNTDTQYF
TRBJ1-4,TRBV7-9,NA,CASSSIQGAEEKLFF
TRBJ2-7,TRBV25-1,NA,CASSESNGGRSYEQYF
TRBJ2-1,TRBV12-3/TRBV12-4,many,CASTKLVVGNEQFF
TRBJ1-6,TRBV6-4,NA,CASSEGPRRHNSPLHF
TRBJ1-1,TRBV6-5,many,CASSYYTEAFF
TRBJ2-1,TRBV27,NA,CASSLSRASGNEQFF
TRBJ2-1,TRBV20-1,many,CSASRPGTGVRALTYNEQFF
TRBJ1-1,TRBV10-3,NA,CAISGGRYGVGEAFF
TRBJ2-3,TRBV3-1,NA,CASSLRTGRSTDTQYF
TRBJ2-1,TRBV15,few,CATSRGGEDEQFF
TRBJ2-3,TRBV29-1,NA,CSVALRSDTRGYRTDTQYF
TRBJ1-4,TRBV5-5,NA,CASSWGQGEKLFF
TRBJ2-1,TRBV4-1,NA,CASKESGGSYNEQFF
TRBJ1-2,TRBV12-3/TRBV12-4,many,CASSGDRTYGYTF
TRBJ1-2,TRBV28,NA,CASSQLQQSSYGYTF
TRBJ1-1,TRBV12-3/TRBV12-4,few,CASSLALQGTGTFF
TRBJ2-5,TRBV5-1,NA,CASSRVGTSQETQYF
TRBJ2-1,TRBV12-3/TRBV12-4,NA,CASSLNTAGGSSYNEQFF
TRBJ1-1,TRBV7-9,many,CASSDRGLRTEAFF
TRBJ2-3,TRBV12-3/TRBV12-4,NA,CASSLPNPGLAGGDTQYF
TRBJ1-1,TRBV24-1,few,CATRPGWTGTEAFF
TRBJ1-6,TRBV7-8,many,CASSPHADIYNSPLHF
TRBJ2-3,TRBV20-1,many,CSASLAGVADTQYF